A selection of T cell receptor beta chains follows, all from one sample in a study of blood T cell repertoires in COVID-19. Only in-frame clones appear in the TCRdb table, and some are missing; sequencing was by immunoSEQ multiplex PCR. The table includes 100,000 to 150,000 clones, 70% to 90% detected once. The sequenced sample consisted of peripheral blood. All receptors come from a man aged 55 to 69 with acute or convalescent COVID-19. CDR3s leave out the opening cysteine and the closing phenylalanine or tryptophan. A D gene is named only where the DNA matches it firmly.

>TRBJ2-5|TRBD2|TRBV7-2
ASSLVGGRQETQY
>TRBJ2-5|.|TRBV5-6
ASSLRRTRGSQY
>TRBJ2-3|TRBD1|TRBV4-1
ASSQGTGLNTQY
>TRBJ1-2|.|TRBV6-5
ASSYRPGGYT
>TRBJ1-5|TRBD1|TRBV7-2
ASSAQDRAVNQPQH
>TRBJ2-7|.|TRBV28
ASSFSTTREQY
>TRBJ2-2|TRBD2|TRBV11-3
ASSFSGRGNGELF
>TRBJ1-1|.|TRBV11-2
ASSLVWGVNTEAF
>TRBJ2-1|TRBD2|TRBV7-2
ASSAAGGTYNEQF
>TRBJ2-3|TRBD1|TRBV5-1
ASSLTGVGTDTQY
>TRBJ2-7|TRBD1|TRBV9
ASSADRGGEGEQY
>TRBJ2-5|.|TRBV24-1
ATSGRQETQY
>TRBJ2-7|TRBD1|TRBV2
ASRGTGVREQY
>TRBJ2-7|TRBD1|TRBV4-1
ASSQGGTVGYEQY
>TRBJ1-4|.|TRBV15
ATSRDLEKLF
>TRBJ2-3|TRBD2|TRBV9
ASSLTSGRDDTQY
>TRBJ2-2|.|TRBV7-9
ASSLIQNTGELF
>TRBJ2-7|.|TRBV21-1
ASSLQTTRTGTYEQY
>TRBJ2-7|.|TRBV5-4
ASSSAQSGSGYEQY
>TRBJ2-7|TRBD1|TRBV15
ATSRGTGTGTYEQY
>TRBJ2-7|.|TRBV5-1
ASSLAGRTYEQY
>TRBJ1-2|TRBD1|TRBV4-3
ASSPGTGGLRGYT
>TRBJ2-2|.|TRBV11-2
ASSLVGVNTGELF
>TRBJ2-7|.|TRBV6-5
ASDTLWTAAYEQY
>TRBJ2-1|TRBD1|TRBV29-1
SVSLGQGGSEQF
>TRBJ2-7|TRBD2|TRBV6-5
ASVRTSVPYEQY
>TRBJ2-2|TRBD2|TRBV3-1/TRBV3-2
ASSPRTSGPPGELF
>TRBJ1-5|.|TRBV27
ASSLRGLEDQPQH
>TRBJ1-2|.|TRBV19
ASTPPRSYGYT
>TRBJ2-1|TRBD2|TRBV28
ASNPGLAGGEQF
>TRBJ1-2|TRBD1|TRBV27
ASRRPGTGNNGYT
>TRBJ2-3|.|TRBV4-3
ASSRGYPDSGVTSTDTQY
>TRBJ2-5|.|TRBV19
ATLSSGIIRAQY
>TRBJ2-2|.|TRBV3-1/TRBV3-2
ASSQGATDTGELF
>TRBJ2-7|TRBD2|TRBV4-2
ASSQEGGSPLYEQY